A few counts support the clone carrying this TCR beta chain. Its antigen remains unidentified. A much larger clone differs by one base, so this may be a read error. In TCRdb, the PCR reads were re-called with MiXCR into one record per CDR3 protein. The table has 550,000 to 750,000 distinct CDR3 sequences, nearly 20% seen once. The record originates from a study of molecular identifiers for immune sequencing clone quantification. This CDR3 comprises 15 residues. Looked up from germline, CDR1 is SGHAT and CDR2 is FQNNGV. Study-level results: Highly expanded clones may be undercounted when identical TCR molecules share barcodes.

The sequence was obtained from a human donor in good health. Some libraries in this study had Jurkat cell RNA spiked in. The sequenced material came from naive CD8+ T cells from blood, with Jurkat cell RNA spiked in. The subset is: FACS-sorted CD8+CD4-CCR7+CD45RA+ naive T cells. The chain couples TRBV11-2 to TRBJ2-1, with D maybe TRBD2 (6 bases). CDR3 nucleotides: TGTGCCGGCAGCTTTCGGAGGGGCACTGCCAATGAGCAGTTCTTC. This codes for CAGSFRRGTANEQFF.